This T cell receptor (beta chain) was documented in a study of identical twins. Trimming removed 5 bases from V and 2 bases from J, with 11 bases in between. Looked up from germline, CDR1 is SGHVS and CDR2 is FQNEAQ. The CDR3 runs 14 residues. MiXCR was run by TCRdb on the 5' RACE reads, yielding one entry per CDR3 protein. Of 250,000 or so distinct CDR3 sequences listed, 5.5% to 7% are singletons. Everyone who donated was a healthy Caucasian. This clonotype has more than one count but fewer than ten. Its antigen is as yet unknown. Notes on the study in general: Invariant T cells like MAIT and iNKT could partly confound the zero-insertion analyses. Conclusions leaned on cross-sectional statistical analysis and did not track the same donors over time. The models systematically underestimated how much out-of-frame TCR alpha was shared in monozygotic twins.

These data are also associated with another study on yellow fever vaccine responses in identical twins.

V is TRBV7-8 and J is TRBJ2-3; TRBD2 might be the D (5 bases). The sequence was obtained from a woman under 30 in good health. Source material: memory (CD45RO+) T cells sorted from blood. CDR3 region: CASSPRTATDTQYF. DNA for the CDR3: TGTGCCAGCAGCCCCAGGACTGCCACAGATACGCAGTATTTT.